This TCR beta chain was identified in a study of graft-versus-host responses after intestinal transplantation. There are 18 residues in the CDR3. From germline, CDR1 is GTSNPN and CDR2 SVGIG (reference sequence). V lost 3 bases, J lost 1 base, and 19 bases lay in between. Profiled with immunoSEQ multiplex PCR; TCRdb holds only in-frame clones, not every one. Among around 90,000 clones, 92% were seen once, and the ten largest hold roughly 0.31%. As for this clone: Antigen specificity is unknown.

The clonotype comes from a human donor who received an intestinal transplant. Sequences were derived from unstimulated CD4+ T cells sorted from spleen or lymph node cells, sampled before intestinal transplant. This rearrangement joins TRBV30 to TRBJ1-6; the D gene is possibly TRBD1 (5 bases). This chain's CDR3 is CAWSPGLSGSSYNSPLHF. CDR3 bases: TGTGCCTGGAGCCCGGGGCTCTCGGGAAGTTCCTATAATTCACCCCTCCACTTT.